This TCR beta chain was obtained from a study of blood T cell repertoires in COVID-19. Study-level information: Specimens from acute and convalescent COVID-19 originated in the United States, Italy and Spain. PBMCs, B-cell-depleted T cells, or T cells were the source of the cDNA or gDNA that made up the material.

In the study's own analysis: It was from reference gene primer amplification that nucleated cell counts were estimated. Only in-frame clones appear in the TCRdb table, and some are missing; sequencing was by immunoSEQ multiplex PCR. V, J and clone size derive from that table, while D and trimming were established from the DNA sequence. The data hold 250,000 or so clones, with 70% to 90% observed a single time. Germline values: CDR1 SGDLS, CDR2 YYNGEE. The CDR3 has 15 amino acids. V lost 0 bases to trimming and J lost 3 bases, with 12 bases between them. The rearrangement links TRBV9 to TRBJ1-2, with D maybe TRBD1 (6 bases). Sequenced: peripheral blood. The source is a man aged 25-45 years with active or convalescent COVID-19. The CDR3 nucleotides read TGTGCCAGCAGCGTAGATAGGGGGAGAGACTATGGCTACACCTTC. Translated, it gives CASSVDRGRDYGYTF.